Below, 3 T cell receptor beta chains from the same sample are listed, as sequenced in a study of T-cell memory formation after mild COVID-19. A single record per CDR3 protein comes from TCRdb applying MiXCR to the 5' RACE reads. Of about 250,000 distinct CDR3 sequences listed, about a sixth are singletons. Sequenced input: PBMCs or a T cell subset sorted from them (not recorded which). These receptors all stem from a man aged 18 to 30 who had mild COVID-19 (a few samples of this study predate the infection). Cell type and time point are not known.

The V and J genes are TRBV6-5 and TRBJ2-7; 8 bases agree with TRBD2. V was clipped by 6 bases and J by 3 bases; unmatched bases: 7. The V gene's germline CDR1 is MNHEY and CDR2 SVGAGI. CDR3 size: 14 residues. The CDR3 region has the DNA TGTGCCAGCAGAAGCGGGACTAGGCGCTACGAGCAGTACGTC. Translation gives CASRSGTRRYEQYV.

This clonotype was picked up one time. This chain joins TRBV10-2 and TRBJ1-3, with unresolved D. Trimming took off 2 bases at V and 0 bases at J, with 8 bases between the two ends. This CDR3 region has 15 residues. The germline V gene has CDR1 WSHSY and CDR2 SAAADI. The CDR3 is CASSEPRASGNTIYF. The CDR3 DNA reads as TGCGCCAGCAGTGAGCCCCGGGCCTCTGGAAACACCATATATTTT.

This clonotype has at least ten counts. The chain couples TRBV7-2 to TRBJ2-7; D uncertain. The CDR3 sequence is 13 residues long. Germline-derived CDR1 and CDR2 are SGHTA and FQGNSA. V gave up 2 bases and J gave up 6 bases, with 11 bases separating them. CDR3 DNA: TGTGCCAGCAGCTTAAGTAGCAGTGTCGAGCAGTACGTC. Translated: CASSLSSSVEQYV.